This paragraph covers one T cell receptor (beta chain) sequence. Antigen specificity is unknown. This record comes from a study of blood T cells in healthy people across ages. Overall study results and limits: The unknown donor CMV status may have confounded expanded clonotype changes.

Alongside a J-beta primer mix, a sample-barcoded 5' primer served in a second PCR lasting roughly 6 to 12 cycles. Every single cDNA molecule received a tag from a template-switch adaptor with 12 random nucleotides. Each CDR3 protein gets one entry after TCRdb re-called the 5' RACE reads with MiXCR. The sample holds around 900,000 distinct CDR3 sequences, roughly 51% seen once. Germline CDR1 is DFQATT and CDR2 is SNEGSKA (reference sequence). The CDR3 contains 16 residues. Sequencing was performed on blood. This chain uses TRBV20-1 with TRBJ2-7; 13 bases fit TRBD2. The end of the DNA aligns better with TRBJ2-5, so the J call may be wrong. This receptor was identified in a woman aged 55-75 years in good health. For the CDR3, the DNA is TGCAGTGCTAGAGATCCAGGACTAGCGGGAGTGGAGACCCAGTACTTC. Protein sequence: CSARDPGLAGVETQYF.